These 13 T cell receptor beta chains were sequenced from one sample in a study of T cell changes during pregnancy in multiple sclerosis. Data came from immunoSEQ multiplex PCR; TCRdb stores just in-frame clones and leaves some out. Counted here are 90,000 or so clones, roughly 90% occurring once; the ten biggest clones make up about 1.5%. Sequences were derived from peripheral blood, sampled in the first trimester of pregnancy. The receptors originated from a female donor with multiple sclerosis, enrolled in a pregnancy study.

The rearrangement links TRBV15 to TRBJ1-2; D perhaps matches TRBD1 (6 bases). Trimming pared 7 bases from V and 2 bases from J, leaving 17 bases between. Germline V lookup: CDR1 LNHNV, CDR2 YYDKDF (reference sequence). The CDR3 totals 15 residues. Written as DNA, the CDR3 is TGTGCCACCACCCGCATAACCGGGACAAACTATGGCTACACCTTC. Protein: CATTRITGTNYGYTF.

V is TRBV5-1 and J is TRBJ2-1; tentatively, D is TRBD1 (6 bases). The V gene's germline CDR1 is SGHRS and CDR2 YFSETQ. The CDR3 consists of 16 residues. V lost 0 bases and J lost 0, with 10 bases in between. The CDR3: CASSLGSDSSYNEQFF. CDR3 DNA sequence: TGCGCCAGCAGCTTGGGATCGGACAGCTCCTACAATGAGCAGTTCTTC.

V usage is TRBV6-6 and J usage is TRBJ1-5, with D maybe TRBD1 (6 bases). The length of the CDR3 is 16 residues. Germline V lookup: CDR1 MNHNY, CDR2 SVGAGI (reference sequence). Trimming left V 2 bases short and J 4 bases short, with 15 bases between. The CDR3 is CASSYVQGMGNQPQHF. The DNA for the CDR3 is TGTGCCAGCAGTTACGTCCAGGGGATGGGGAATCAGCCCCAGCATTTT.

This rearrangement joins TRBV30 to TRBJ1-5, with D perhaps TRBD1 (5 bases). V was trimmed by 3 bases and J by 3 bases, leaving 12 bases between them. Germline lookup yields CDR1 GTSNPN and CDR2 SVGIG (reference sequence). The CDR3 covers 14 residues. The CDR3 protein is CAWSMGGDNQPQHF. The CDR3 coding sequence is TGTGCCTGGAGCATGGGGGGTGACAATCAGCCCCAGCATTTT. The whole variable domain, filled in from reference TRBV30 and TRBJ1-5, reads SQTIHQWPATLVQPVGSPLSLECTVEGTSNPNLYWYRQAAGRGLQLLFYSVGIGQISSEVPQNLSASRPQDRQFILSSKKLLLSDSGFYLCAWSMGGDNQPQHFGDGTRLSIL.

This clone was found a few times. The V call is TRBV6-6, the J call TRBJ2-7; 9 nucleotides line up with TRBD1. After removal of 6 bases from V and 4 bases from J, the junction contained 7 bases not matched to a gene. There are 14 residues in the CDR3. Germline loops: CDR1 MNHNY, CDR2 SVGAGI (reference sequence). The DNA for the CDR3 is TGTGCCAGCAGCCCACAGGGGGCAACGTACGAGCAGTACTTC. This codes for CASSPQGATYEQYF.

The chain uses TRBV7-9 and TRBJ2-1; D is possibly TRBD1 (5 bases). V was trimmed by 8 bases and J by 7 bases, leaving 15 bases between them. This CDR3 has 13 amino acids. The germline gives CDR1 SEHNR, CDR2 FQNEAQ (reference sequence). The CDR3 region is CASARGGENEQFF. For the CDR3, the DNA is TGTGCCAGCGCAAGGGGCGGAGAAAATGAGCAGTTCTTC.

This rearrangement joins TRBV11-2 to TRBJ2-3; TRBD2 aligns across 9 bases. Germline values: CDR1 SGHAT, CDR2 FQNNGV. The CDR3 has 14 residues. The junction had 9 bases not matched to a gene; V was cut back by 10 bases and J by 4 bases. CDR3 nucleotide sequence: TGTGCCATCCCTAGCGGGGCCGGCGCAGATACGCAGTATTTT. Translated, it gives CAIPSGAGADTQYF.

The chain joins TRBV5-6 to TRBJ2-1; 7 positions match TRBD1. The CDR3 totals 15 residues. Germline CDR1 and CDR2: SGHDT and YYEEEE. V was clipped by 0 bases and J by 6 bases; unmatched bases: 6. This CDR3 reads CASSLGRPGGNEQFF. CDR3 bases: TGTGCCAGCAGCTTGGGAAGGCCAGGGGGCAATGAGCAGTTCTTC.

V is TRBV19 and J is TRBJ1-3; D gene unclear. The germline V gene has CDR1 LNHDA and CDR2 SQIVND (reference sequence). CDR3 length equals 14 residues. V lost 10 bases to trimming and J lost 0 bases, with 13 bases between them. The CDR3 sequence: CATIGLGSGNTIYF. Here the CDR3 DNA reads TGTGCCACCATTGGACTGGGCTCTGGAAACACCATATATTTT.

This clone appeared a single time. V gene TRBV9 combines with J gene TRBJ2-2, with 7 bases aligning to TRBD2. The germline V gene has CDR1 SGDLS and CDR2 YYNGEE. The V gene end was trimmed by 0 bases and the J gene end by 0 bases; junction bases not matched to a gene: 8. The length of the CDR3 is 18 residues. CDR3 nucleotide sequence: TGTGCCAGCAGCGTAGGGCTAGCGGACGGAGCGAACACCGGGGAGCTGTTTTTT. Translating gives CASSVGLADGANTGELFF.

The rearrangement uses TRBV10-3 and TRBJ1-2; the match to TRBD1 covers 12 bases. After removal of 3 bases from V and 6 bases from J, the junction contained 8 bases not matched to a gene. This CDR3 region has 16 residues. Per germline, CDR1 ENHRY and CDR2 SYGVKD. This CDR3 reads CAISDSRDRGHDGYTF. The DNA of the CDR3 is TGTGCCATCAGTGACAGTAGGGACAGGGGGCATGATGGCTACACCTTC.

V usage is TRBV19 and J usage is TRBJ1-1; D uncertain. The V end lost 7 bases, the J end lost 8 bases, and 11 bases lay between the germline ends. The length of the CDR3 is 11 residues. Per the germline V gene, CDR1 is LNHDA and CDR2 is SQIVND (reference sequence). The CDR3 protein is CASNLDKEAFF. CDR3 sequence (DNA): TGTGCCAGTAATCTCGACAAGGAAGCTTTCTTT.

This clone was recorded a few times. The J gene is TRBJ1-2, the V gene TRBV18, with unresolved D. V shed 3 bases and J shed 4 bases, with 21 bases lying between them. In germline, CDR1 is KGHSH, CDR2 LQKENI. CDR3 length equals 17 residues. The DNA of the CDR3 is TGTGCCAGCTCACCGAGACTGATAAAACCAAACATCTATGGCTACACCTTC. Translation gives CASSPRLIKPNIYGYTF.